This is a list of T cell receptor beta chains from one sample in a study of T cell responses to AZD1222 COVID-19 vaccine. Data came from immunoSEQ multiplex PCR; TCRdb stores just in-frame clones and leaves some out. This sample has just under 100,000 clones; over 75% occur once, and the top ten carry 2.5% to 3.5%. The sample here was peripheral blood, taken on day 0 of AZD1222 vaccination. The receptors here all came from an adult in good health. The CDR3 runs from the conserved cysteine through the conserved F or W. A D gene is named only where the DNA matches it firmly. Clone size is shown for a subset of rows, as once, few, many or a class of expanded clone.

d_gene: NA
j_gene: TRBJ1-1
abundance: NA
v_gene: TRBV6-5
CDR3nt: TGTGCCAGCAGTTACATTTGGACGGGTCCGGCGACTGAAGCTTTCTTT
CDR3aa: CASSYIWTGPATEAFF

d_gene: NA
j_gene: TRBJ1-3
abundance: NA
v_gene: TRBV9
CDR3nt: TGTGCCAGCAGCGTCGTCGGAGACACGGTGGGAAACACCATATATTTT
CDR3aa: CASSVVGDTVGNTIYF

d_gene: TRBD1
j_gene: TRBJ1-6
abundance: NA
v_gene: TRBV7-2
CDR3nt: TGTGCCAGCAGCTTGGGAGGGGGCGCGCGTAATTCACCCCTCCACTTT
CDR3aa: CASSLGGGARNSPLHF

d_gene: NA
j_gene: TRBJ1-4
abundance: once
v_gene: TRBV19
CDR3nt: TGTGCCAGAAAGAGGGGAGAAAAACTGTTTTTT
CDR3aa: CARKRGEKLFF

d_gene: NA
j_gene: TRBJ2-7
abundance: NA
v_gene: TRBV4-1
CDR3nt: TGCGCCAGCAGCCAAGCTCCTAATACAGGATACGAGCAGTACTTC
CDR3aa: CASSQAPNTGYEQYF

d_gene: TRBD1
j_gene: TRBJ1-2
abundance: few
v_gene: TRBV7-9
CDR3nt: TGTGCCAGCAGCCCCCGGACAGGGGTTTCCTATGGCTACACCTTC
CDR3aa: CASSPRTGVSYGYTF

d_gene: NA
j_gene: TRBJ1-1
abundance: once
v_gene: TRBV6-1
CDR3nt: TGTGCCAGCAGTGAAAGGAGGGTAGCGAACACTGAAGCTTTCTTT
CDR3aa: CASSERRVANTEAFF

d_gene: TRBD1
j_gene: TRBJ1-2
abundance: NA
v_gene: TRBV4-1
CDR3nt: TGCGCCAGCAGCCTGGGACAGACCTATGGCTACACCTTC
CDR3aa: CASSLGQTYGYTF

d_gene: NA
j_gene: TRBJ1-5
abundance: NA
v_gene: TRBV5-6
CDR3nt: TGTGCCAGCAGCTTAGGCAGCCAGTCTCAGCCCCAGCATTTT
CDR3aa: CASSLGSQSQPQHF

d_gene: NA
j_gene: TRBJ1-5
abundance: NA
v_gene: TRBV27
CDR3nt: TGTGCCAGCAGTCCCCCGGGTCAGCCCCAGCATTTT
CDR3aa: CASSPPGQPQHF

d_gene: NA
j_gene: TRBJ1-1
abundance: NA
v_gene: TRBV11-2
CDR3nt: TGTGCCAGCAGCTCGGACAGCTACTCTAACACTGAAGCTTTCTTT
CDR3aa: CASSSDSYSNTEAFF

d_gene: NA
j_gene: TRBJ2-7
abundance: NA
v_gene: TRBV6-1
CDR3nt: TGTGCCAGCAGTGAAGAGATAGTGGGGGCCTACGAGCAGTACTTC
CDR3aa: CASSEEIVGAYEQYF

d_gene: TRBD1
j_gene: TRBJ1-2
abundance: NA
v_gene: TRBV13
CDR3nt: TGTGCCAGCAGCCGGGAAAACTGGGACAGGGGGGACTATGGCTACACCTTC
CDR3aa: CASSRENWDRGDYGYTF

d_gene: NA
j_gene: TRBJ1-1
abundance: NA
v_gene: TRBV20-1
CDR3nt: TGCAGTGCTAGAGTTGGTGAAGCTTTCTTT
CDR3aa: CSARVGEAFF

d_gene: NA
j_gene: TRBJ2-7
abundance: NA
v_gene: TRBV27
CDR3nt: TGTGCCAGCAGTTGGGGGGGGCGGTCCTCCTACGAGCAGTACTTC
CDR3aa: CASSWGGRSSYEQYF

d_gene: TRBD1
j_gene: TRBJ2-7
abundance: NA
v_gene: TRBV29-1
CDR3nt: TGCAGCGTTTGCGACAGGGCCGAGCAGTACTTC
CDR3aa: CSVCDRAEQYF

d_gene: NA
j_gene: TRBJ1-4
abundance: NA
v_gene: TRBV7-9
CDR3nt: TGTGCCAGCAGCTTTCGACAGGAGCTAAATGAAAAACTGTTTTTT
CDR3aa: CASSFRQELNEKLFF

d_gene: NA
j_gene: TRBJ2-7
abundance: NA
v_gene: TRBV18
CDR3nt: TGTGCCAGCTCACCTTGGACTGAGACCTACGAGCAGTACTTC
CDR3aa: CASSPWTETYEQYF

d_gene: NA
j_gene: TRBJ2-7
abundance: NA
v_gene: TRBV7-3
CDR3nt: TGTGCCAGCAGCCCCCCCCCGATGCCCGAGCAGTACTTC
CDR3aa: CASSPPPMPEQYF

d_gene: NA
j_gene: TRBJ1-2
abundance: NA
v_gene: TRBV6-5
CDR3nt: TGTGCCACCGCGTGGGGGCTAGGTTATGGCTACACCTTC
CDR3aa: CATAWGLGYGYTF

d_gene: NA
j_gene: TRBJ1-4
abundance: NA
v_gene: TRBV5-1
CDR3nt: TGCGCCAGCACTACAGGGTATAATGAAAAACTGTTTTTT
CDR3aa: CASTTGYNEKLFF

d_gene: NA
j_gene: TRBJ1-2
abundance: NA
v_gene: TRBV19
CDR3nt: TGTGCCACCGAGACCAATTTCCGGGACAAGAACTATGGCTACACCTTC
CDR3aa: CATETNFRDKNYGYTF

d_gene: NA
j_gene: TRBJ2-7
abundance: NA
v_gene: TRBV5-4
CDR3nt: TGTGCCAGCAGTTATGGGTACAACGAGCAGTACTTC
CDR3aa: CASSYGYNEQYF

d_gene: NA
j_gene: TRBJ1-1
abundance: NA
v_gene: TRBV4-1
CDR3nt: TGCGCCAGCAGCCAATTGGACCCTCGGGGGTACACTGAAGCTTTCTTT
CDR3aa: CASSQLDPRGYTEAFF

d_gene: NA
j_gene: TRBJ1-1
abundance: NA
v_gene: TRBV6-2/TRBV6-3
CDR3nt: TGTGCCAGCAGTCTCCAGATGTATCCCACTGAAGCTTTCTTT
CDR3aa: CASSLQMYPTEAFF

d_gene: NA
j_gene: TRBJ1-1
abundance: once
v_gene: TRBV11-3
CDR3nt: TGTGCCAGCAGCCCTTACAAAGGAGGGAAGGAGACTGAAGCTTTCTTT
CDR3aa: CASSPYKGGKETEAFF

d_gene: NA
j_gene: TRBJ2-1
abundance: NA
v_gene: TRBV6-5
CDR3nt: TGTGCCAGCGCCGGTTGGCGAAGGAACAATGAGCAGTTCTTC
CDR3aa: CASAGWRRNNEQFF

d_gene: NA
j_gene: TRBJ2-3
abundance: NA
v_gene: TRBV9
CDR3nt: TGTGCCAGCACCCCTACCCCGAGCGGACGCACAGATACGCAGTATTTT
CDR3aa: CASTPTPSGRTDTQYF

d_gene: TRBD2
j_gene: TRBJ2-1
abundance: NA
v_gene: TRBV29-1
CDR3nt: TGCAGCGTTGCGATGACTAGCGCTGGCTACAATGAGCAGTTCTTC
CDR3aa: CSVAMTSAGYNEQFF

d_gene: NA
j_gene: TRBJ2-5
abundance: NA
v_gene: TRBV25-1
CDR3nt: TGTGCCAGCAGTGAAGGACATCGCCAACGTTCCCAAGAGACCCAGTACTTC
CDR3aa: CASSEGHRQRSQETQYF

d_gene: NA
j_gene: TRBJ1-3
abundance: once
v_gene: TRBV5-1
CDR3nt: TGCGCCAGCAGCCCTTCTTTATCAAGCTCTGGAAACACCATATATTTT
CDR3aa: CASSPSLSSSGNTIYF

d_gene: TRBD1
j_gene: TRBJ1-2
abundance: NA
v_gene: TRBV6-5
CDR3nt: TGTGCCAGCAGCCAACCGGGACAGGGATGGGACTACACCTTC
CDR3aa: CASSQPGQGWDYTF

d_gene: NA
j_gene: TRBJ1-5
abundance: NA
v_gene: TRBV6-5
CDR3nt: TGTGCCAGCAGCTTCGACAGATTTAGCAATCAGCCCCAGCATTTT
CDR3aa: CASSFDRFSNQPQHF

d_gene: NA
j_gene: TRBJ1-4
abundance: NA
v_gene: TRBV19
CDR3nt: TGTGCCAGTAGTATCACACCACCGTTTAATGAAAAACTGTTTTTT
CDR3aa: CASSITPPFNEKLFF

d_gene: NA
j_gene: TRBJ1-4
abundance: NA
v_gene: TRBV6-5
CDR3nt: TGTGCCAGCACCGATTTCCCTGCAACTAATGAAAAACTGTTTTTT
CDR3aa: CASTDFPATNEKLFF

d_gene: NA
j_gene: TRBJ2-3
abundance: few
v_gene: TRBV11-3
CDR3nt: TGTGCCAGCAGAAGCGGCTCTGGCGGGAACACAGATACGCAGTATTTT
CDR3aa: CASRSGSGGNTDTQYF

d_gene: TRBD1
j_gene: TRBJ2-7
abundance: NA
v_gene: TRBV6-5
CDR3nt: TGTGCCAGCAGCTCCGACAGGGAGAGCGGGCAGTACTTC
CDR3aa: CASSSDRESGQYF

d_gene: NA
j_gene: TRBJ1-6
abundance: NA
v_gene: TRBV7-8
CDR3nt: TGTGCCAGCAGCTCCCGGGACCTCGGGTCACCCCTCCACTTT
CDR3aa: CASSSRDLGSPLHF

d_gene: NA
j_gene: TRBJ1-1
abundance: NA
v_gene: TRBV5-8
CDR3nt: TGTGCCAGCAGCTTTGGACTGACCAACACTGAAGCTTTCTTT
CDR3aa: CASSFGLTNTEAFF

d_gene: NA
j_gene: TRBJ1-4
abundance: NA
v_gene: TRBV5-1
CDR3nt: TGCGCCAGCAGCTTGGGCTGGCAGGGGTATGAAAAACTGTTTTTT
CDR3aa: CASSLGWQGYEKLFF

d_gene: TRBD2
j_gene: TRBJ2-3
abundance: once
v_gene: TRBV27
CDR3nt: TGTGCCAGCACCCCCGGGATTACGGCGGGGGTCACAGATACGCAGTATTTT
CDR3aa: CASTPGITAGVTDTQYF

d_gene: NA
j_gene: TRBJ2-1
abundance: NA
v_gene: TRBV11-2
CDR3nt: TGTGCCAGCAGCTTACAAGGCTATGAGCAGTTCTTC
CDR3aa: CASSLQGYEQFF

d_gene: NA
j_gene: TRBJ2-7
abundance: NA
v_gene: TRBV11-3
CDR3nt: TGTGCCAGCAGCACGACCGGGACCCCGATCAGGCAGTACTTC
CDR3aa: CASSTTGTPIRQYF

d_gene: TRBD1
j_gene: TRBJ2-7
abundance: few
v_gene: TRBV5-1
CDR3nt: TGCGCCAGCAGCTGGACCGGGGGACAGGGTTACGAGCAGTACTTC
CDR3aa: CASSWTGGQGYEQYF